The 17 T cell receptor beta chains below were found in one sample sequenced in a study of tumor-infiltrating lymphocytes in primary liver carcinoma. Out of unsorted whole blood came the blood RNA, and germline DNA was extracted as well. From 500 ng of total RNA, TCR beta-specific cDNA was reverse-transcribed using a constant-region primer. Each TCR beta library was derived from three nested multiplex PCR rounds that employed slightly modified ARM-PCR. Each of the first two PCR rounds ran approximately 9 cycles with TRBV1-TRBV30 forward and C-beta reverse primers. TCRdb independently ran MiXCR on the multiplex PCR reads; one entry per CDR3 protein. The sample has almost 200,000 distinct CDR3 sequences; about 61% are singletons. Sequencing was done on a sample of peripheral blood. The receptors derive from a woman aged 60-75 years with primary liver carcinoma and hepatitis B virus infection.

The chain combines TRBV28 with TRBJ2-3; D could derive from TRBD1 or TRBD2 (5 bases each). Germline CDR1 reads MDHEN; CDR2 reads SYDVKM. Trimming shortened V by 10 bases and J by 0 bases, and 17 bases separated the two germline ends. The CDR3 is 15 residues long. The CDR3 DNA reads TGTGCCAACATACAGGCGGGCAGGAGCACAGATACGCAGTATTTT. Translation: CANIQAGRSTDTQYF.

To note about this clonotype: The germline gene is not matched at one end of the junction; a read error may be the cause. This chain's CDR3 is CASSQGWDRFYEQYF. The CDR3 DNA is TGTGCCAGCAGCCAAGGATGGGACAGGTTCTACGAGCAATACTTC. The rearrangement uses TRBV14 and TRBJ2-7, with 8 bases identical to TRBD1. The length of the CDR3 is 15 residues. CDR1 is SGHDN and CDR2 is FVKESK in the germline V gene.

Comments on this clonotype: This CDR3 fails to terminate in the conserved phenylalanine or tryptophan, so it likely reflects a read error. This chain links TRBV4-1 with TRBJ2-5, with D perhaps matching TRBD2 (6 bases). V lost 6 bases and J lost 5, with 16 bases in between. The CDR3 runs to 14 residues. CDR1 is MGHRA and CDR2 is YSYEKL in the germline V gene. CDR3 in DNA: TGCGCCAGCAGTAAGCGCGCCCGGGAGGAGACCCAGTACCTC. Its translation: CASSKRAREETQYL.

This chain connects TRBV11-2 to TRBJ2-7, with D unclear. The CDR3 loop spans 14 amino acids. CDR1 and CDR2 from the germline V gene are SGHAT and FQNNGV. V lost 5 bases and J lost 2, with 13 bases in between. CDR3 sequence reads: CASSLSLVAYEQYF. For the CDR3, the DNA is TGTGCCAGCAGCCTTAGTCTAGTAGCCTACGAGCAGTACTTC.

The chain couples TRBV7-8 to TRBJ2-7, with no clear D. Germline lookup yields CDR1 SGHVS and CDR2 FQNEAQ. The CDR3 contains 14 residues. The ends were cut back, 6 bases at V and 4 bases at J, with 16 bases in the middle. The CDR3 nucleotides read TGTGCCAGCAGTCTCGACATACAACGGTACGAGCAGTACTTC. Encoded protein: CASSLDIQRYEQYF.

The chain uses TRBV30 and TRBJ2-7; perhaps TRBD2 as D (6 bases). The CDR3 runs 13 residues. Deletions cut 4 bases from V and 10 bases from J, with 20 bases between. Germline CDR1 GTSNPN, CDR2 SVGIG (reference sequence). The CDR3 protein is CAWTPGVVFEQYF. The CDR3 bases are TGTGCCTGGACCCCGGGGGTGGTGTTCGAACAGTACTTC. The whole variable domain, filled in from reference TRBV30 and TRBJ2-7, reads SQTIHQWPATLVQPVGSPLSLECTVEGTSNPNLYWYRQAAGRGLQLLFYSVGIGQISSEVPQNLSASRPQDRQFILSSKKLLLSDSGFYLCAWTPGVVFEQYFGPGTRLTVT.

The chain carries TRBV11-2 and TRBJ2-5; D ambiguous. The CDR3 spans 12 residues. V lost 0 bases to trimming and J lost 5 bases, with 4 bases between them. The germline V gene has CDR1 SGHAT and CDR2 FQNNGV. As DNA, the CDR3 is TGTGCCAGCAGCTTAGATGTGGAGACCCAGTACTTC. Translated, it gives CASSLDVETQYF.

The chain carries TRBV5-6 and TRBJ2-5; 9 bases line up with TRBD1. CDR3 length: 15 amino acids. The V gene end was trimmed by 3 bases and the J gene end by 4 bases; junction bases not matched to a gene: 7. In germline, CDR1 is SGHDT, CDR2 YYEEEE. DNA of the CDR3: TGTGCCAGCAGCTCCTTACAGGGGGCGAGAGAGACCCAGTACTTC. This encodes CASSSLQGARETQYF.

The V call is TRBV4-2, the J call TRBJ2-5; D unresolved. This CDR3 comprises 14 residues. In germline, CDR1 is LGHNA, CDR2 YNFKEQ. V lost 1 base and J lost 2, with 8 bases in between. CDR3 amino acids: CASSQAHDQETQYF. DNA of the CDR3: TGTGCCAGCAGCCAAGCGCACGATCAAGAGACCCAGTACTTC.

In nucleotides, the CDR3 is TGTGCCAGCTCACCACCGTCAGCTAGCGGTCGGGAGACCCAGTACTTC. Encoded protein: CASSPPSASGRETQYF. The rearrangement uses TRBV18 and TRBJ2-5; TRBD2 agrees at 7 bases. Germline loops: CDR1 KGHSH, CDR2 LQKENI. V was pared by 0 bases and J by 5 bases, with 9 bases of the junction left unmatched. The CDR3 has 16 amino acids.

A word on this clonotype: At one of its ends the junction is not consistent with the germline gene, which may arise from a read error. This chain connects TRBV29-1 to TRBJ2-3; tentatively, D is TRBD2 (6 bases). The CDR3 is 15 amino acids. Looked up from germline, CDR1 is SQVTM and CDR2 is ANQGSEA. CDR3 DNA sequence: TGCAGCGTTGAGGGCGGGGCCGGCTTCACAGATAGGCAGTATTTT. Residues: CSVEGGAGFTDRQYF.

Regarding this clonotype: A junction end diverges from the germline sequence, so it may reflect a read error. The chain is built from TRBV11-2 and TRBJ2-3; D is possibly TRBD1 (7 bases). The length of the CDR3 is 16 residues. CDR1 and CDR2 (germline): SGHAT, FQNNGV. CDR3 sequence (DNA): TGTGCCAGCAACTTGGTTACAGGGGAGGTCACAGAAACGCAGTATTTT. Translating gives CASNLVTGEVTETQYF.

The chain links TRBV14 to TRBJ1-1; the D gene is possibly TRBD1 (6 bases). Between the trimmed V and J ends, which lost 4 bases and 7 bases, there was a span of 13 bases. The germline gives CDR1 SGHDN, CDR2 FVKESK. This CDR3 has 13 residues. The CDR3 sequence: CASSRQVAIEAFF. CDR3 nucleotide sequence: TGTGCCAGCAGCCGACAGGTTGCCATTGAAGCTTTCTTT. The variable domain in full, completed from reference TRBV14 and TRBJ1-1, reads EAGVTQFPSHSVIEKGQTVTLRCDPISGHDNLYWYRRVMGKEIKFLLHFVKESKQDESGMPNNRFLAERTGGTYSTLKVQPAELEDSGVYFCASSRQVAIEAFFGQGTRLTVV.

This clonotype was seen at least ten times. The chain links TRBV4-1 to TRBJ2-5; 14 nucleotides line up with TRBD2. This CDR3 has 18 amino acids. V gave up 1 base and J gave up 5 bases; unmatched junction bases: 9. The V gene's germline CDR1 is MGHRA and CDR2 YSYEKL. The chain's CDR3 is CASSQAVGTSGSGETQYF. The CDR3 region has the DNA TGCGCCAGCAGCCAAGCCGTAGGGACTAGCGGGAGTGGGGAGACCCAGTACTTC.

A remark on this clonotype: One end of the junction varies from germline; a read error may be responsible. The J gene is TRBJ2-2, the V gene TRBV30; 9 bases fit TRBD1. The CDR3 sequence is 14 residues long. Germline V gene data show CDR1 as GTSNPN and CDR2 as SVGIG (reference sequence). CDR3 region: CACKGTGITGELLF. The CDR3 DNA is TGTGCCTGTAAGGGGACAGGGATCACCGGGGAGCTGCTTTTT.

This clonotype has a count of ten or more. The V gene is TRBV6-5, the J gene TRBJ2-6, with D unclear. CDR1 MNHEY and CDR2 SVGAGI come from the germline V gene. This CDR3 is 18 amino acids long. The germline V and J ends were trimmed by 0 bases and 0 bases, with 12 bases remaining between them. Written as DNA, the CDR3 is TGTGCCAGCAGTTACTCGAGTATAGGGATCTCTGGGGCCAACGTCCTGACTTTC. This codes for CASSYSSIGISGANVLTF.

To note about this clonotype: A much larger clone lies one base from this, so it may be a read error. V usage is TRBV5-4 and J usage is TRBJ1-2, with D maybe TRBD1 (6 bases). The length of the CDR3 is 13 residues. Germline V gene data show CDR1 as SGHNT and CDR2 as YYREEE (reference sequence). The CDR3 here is CTSRGRGDYGYTF. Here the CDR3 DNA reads TGTACCAGCAGGGGACGGGGAGACTATGGCTACACCTTC.